Below, 22 T cell receptor beta chains from the same sample are listed, as sequenced in a study of blood T cell repertoires in COVID-19. Repertoires were generated with immunoSEQ multiplex PCR, while TCRdb's copy carries only in-frame clones and drops some. This sample has a few hundred thousand clones, with approximately 88% found just once. The source material was peripheral blood. All receptors derive from a woman aged 25 to 45 with COVID-19, enrolled during active disease.

The V gene is TRBV28, the J gene TRBJ1-2; D is possibly TRBD1 (6 bases). Trimming stripped 3 bases from V and 4 bases from J, with 12 bases between. The CDR3 spans 14 residues. From germline, CDR1 is MDHEN and CDR2 SYDVKM. CDR3 in DNA: TGTGCCAGCAGTTTGGCTGGGGGGGCCTATGGCTACACCTTC. It translates to CASSLAGGAYGYTF.

The J gene is TRBJ1-1, the V gene TRBV15; possibly TRBD1 for D (5 bases). From germline, CDR1 is LNHNV and CDR2 YYDKDF (reference sequence). V shed 0 bases and J shed 6 bases, with 17 bases lying between them. This CDR3 is built from 16 residues. DNA for the CDR3: TGTGCCACCAGCAGAGATCCTTCCGGGGGTAGGGCTGAAGCTTTCTTT. This encodes CATSRDPSGGRAEAFF.

This chain connects TRBV3-1 (or the pseudogene TRBV3-2) to TRBJ2-2; 7 bases agree with TRBD1. The length of the CDR3 is 15 residues. The J segment lost 4 bases and the V segment lost 4 bases, leaving 6 bases of the junction unmatched. Looked up from germline, CDR1 is LGHDT and CDR2 is YNNKEL (reference sequence). Written as DNA, the CDR3 is TGTGCCAGCAGCCTCTTGGCAGGGGGCACCGGGGAGCTGTTTTTT. Translation: CASSLLAGGTGELFF.

CDR3 DNA sequence: TGTGCCGTCGGGGGACAGCGCTCCTACAATGAGCAGTTCTTC. Translation: CAVGGQRSYNEQFF. The rearrangement joins TRBV6-5 to TRBJ2-1; TRBD1 might be the D (7 bases). Deletions cut 11 bases from V and 0 bases from J, with 14 bases between. Germline V lookup: CDR1 MNHEY, CDR2 SVGAGI. The CDR3 runs 14 residues.

The chain uses TRBV5-4 and TRBJ2-1; 9 positions agree with TRBD2. The CDR3 contains 15 residues. J gave up 8 bases and V 2 bases, and 8 bases lay outside the gene matches. Per the germline V gene, CDR1 is SGHNT and CDR2 is YYREEE (reference sequence). The CDR3 sequence: CASSLSGRPLDEQFF. CDR3 sequence (DNA): TGTGCCAGCAGCTTAAGCGGGAGGCCTCTCGATGAGCAGTTCTTC.

This sequence joins TRBV2 and TRBJ1-1; 11 nucleotides match TRBD1. Germline V gene sequence: CDR1 SNHLY, CDR2 FYNNEI. The CDR3 contains 13 residues. The trim removed 5 bases at V and 10 bases at J, leaving 6 bases unmatched. In DNA form, the CDR3 reads TGTGCCAGCAGTCCCGGGACAGGGGGGTTAGCTTTCTTT. This translates into CASSPGTGGLAFF.

The rearrangement joins TRBV6-5 to TRBJ2-1; 7 bases are a match to TRBD1. The CDR3 is made up of 14 amino acids. From germline, CDR1 is MNHEY and CDR2 SVGAGI. The trim removed 2 bases at V and 5 bases at J, leaving 3 bases unmatched. As DNA, the CDR3 is TGTGCCAGCAGTTACGGAACAGGGGACAATGAGCAGTTCTTC. Translating gives CASSYGTGDNEQFF.

The CDR3 DNA sequence: TGTGCCAGTAGTATACGTGGGGCAGGTAGCAATCAGCCCCAGCATTTT. It specifies CASSIRGAGSNQPQHF. The gene calls are TRBV19 and TRBJ1-5, with a possible D match to TRBD1 (5 bases). Per germline, CDR1 LNHDA and CDR2 SQIVND (reference sequence). Trimming took 2 bases from V and 0 from J, leaving 11 bases between them. The CDR3 extends over 16 amino acids.

The gene calls are TRBV6-1 and TRBJ2-3; 9 nucleotides match TRBD1. The CDR3 is 16 residues long. Per the germline V gene, CDR1 is MNHNS and CDR2 is SASEGT. Trimming removed 0 bases from V and 8 bases from J; junction bases left unmatched: 9. CDR3 loop: CASSEAPGTGSGTQYF. The CDR3 coding sequence is TGTGCCAGCAGTGAAGCCCCCGGGACAGGGAGTGGTACGCAGTATTTT.

The gene calls are TRBV19 and TRBJ2-1; 13 bases are shared with TRBD2. The V and J ends lost 4 bases and 7 bases, in that order; junction bases with no gene match: 10. Per germline, CDR1 LNHDA and CDR2 SQIVND (reference sequence). CDR3 length: 17 amino acids. The CDR3 here is CASSTAWGLAGMNEQFF. Written as DNA, the CDR3 is TGTGCCAGTAGTACGGCCTGGGGACTAGCGGGAATGAATGAGCAGTTCTTC.

The rearrangement uses TRBV7-9 and TRBJ2-5; 12 bases are shared with TRBD1. Germline CDR1 and CDR2: SEHNR and FQNEAQ (reference sequence). Trimming at V came to 1 base and at J to 2 bases, leaving 11 bases not matched to a gene. This CDR3 is 19 amino acids long. The CDR3 reads CASSLGKGGTGGRQETQYF. The CDR3 nucleotides are TGTGCCAGCAGCTTAGGGAAAGGAGGGACAGGGGGCCGGCAAGAGACCCAGTACTTC. Variable domain in full (rest from reference TRBV7-9 and TRBJ2-5): DTGVSQNPRHKITKRGQNVTFRCDPISEHNRLYWYRQTLGQGPEFLTYFQNEAQLEKSRLLSDRFSAERPKGSFSTLEIQRTEQGDSAMYLCASSLGKGGTGGRQETQYFGPGTRLLVL.

The rearrangement links TRBV6-2 or TRBV6-3 to TRBJ2-3; D unclear. Germline CDR1 is MNHEY and CDR2 is SVGEGT. Trimming cost V 4 bases and J 6 bases, with 17 bases left between them. This CDR3 is built from 15 residues. In DNA, the CDR3 is TGTGCCAGCAGTTCCACCAACGATCAAAGCGATACGCAGTATTTT. This sequence encodes CASSSTNDQSDTQYF.

This chain connects TRBV20-1 to TRBJ2-3, with 8 bases that match TRBD2. Germline V CDR1 and CDR2: DFQATT, SNEGSKA (reference sequence). The J segment lost 4 bases and the V segment lost 6 bases, leaving 0 bases of the junction unmatched. The CDR3 is 11 residues long. As DNA, the CDR3 is TGCAGTGCAGCGGGAGCAGATACGCAGTATTTT. This gives the protein CSAAGADTQYF.

The chain recombines TRBV27 with TRBJ1-2; weak D call: TRBD1 (5 bases). CDR1 is MNHEY, CDR2 SMNVEV, per germline (reference sequence). Trimming cost V 3 bases and J 5 bases, with 19 bases left between them. The CDR3 is made up of 16 amino acids. CDR3 bases: TGTGCCAGCAGTTTTCGGGGGTTTGGGGCCTTATATGGCTACACCTTC. It encodes CASSFRGFGALYGYTF.

The gene calls are TRBV7-9 and TRBJ1-4; 11 bases align to TRBD1. CDR3 length equals 15 residues. The junction had 3 bases not matched to a gene; V was cut back by 6 bases and J by 3 bases. Germline CDR1 is SEHNR and CDR2 is FQNEAQ (reference sequence). The CDR3 loop reads CASSWTGGPNEKLFF. In DNA form, the CDR3 reads TGTGCCAGCAGTTGGACAGGGGGCCCTAATGAAAAACTGTTTTTT.

The chain uses TRBV5-4 and TRBJ2-5, with a possible D match to TRBD2 (5 bases). The CDR3 is 13 amino acids. The V gene lost 4 bases and the J gene lost 2 bases, with 9 bases spanning the gap. Looked up from germline, CDR1 is SGHNT and CDR2 is YYREEE (reference sequence). CDR3 in amino acids: CASSLGLQETQYF. The DNA of the CDR3 is TGTGCCAGCAGCCTTGGACTGCAAGAGACCCAGTACTTC.

This chain connects TRBV27 to TRBJ1-1; TRBD1 matches 9 bases. Trimming took 8 bases from V and 0 from J; bases not matched to a gene: 1. The germline gives CDR1 MNHEY, CDR2 SMNVEV (reference sequence). This CDR3 has 13 residues. The CDR3 loop reads CASGTGLNTEAFF. The CDR3 region has the DNA TGTGCCAGCGGGACAGGGTTGAACACTGAAGCTTTCTTT.

The chain recombines TRBV4-3 with TRBJ2-1, with 16 positions matching TRBD2. This CDR3 is 19 amino acids long. With 0 bases clipped from V and 7 bases from J, the junction kept 9 bases outside the gene matches. Looked up from germline, CDR1 is LGHNA and CDR2 is YSLEER. The CDR3 region has the DNA TGCGCCAGCAGCCAAGAGGGACTAGCGGGAGGGCCCTTTAGGAATGAGCAGTTCTTC. Its translation is CASSQEGLAGGPFRNEQFF.

The chain recombines TRBV19 with TRBJ1-6; D gene ambiguous. Trimming removed 3 bases at V and 8 bases at J, with 14 bases between. The CDR3 consists of 15 residues. Germline CDR1 reads LNHDA; CDR2 reads SQIVND (reference sequence). This chain's CDR3 is CASSISGGWDSPLHF. For the CDR3, the DNA is TGTGCCAGTAGTATCAGCGGAGGCTGGGATTCACCCCTCCACTTT.

This chain joins TRBV28 and TRBJ1-1; D is unclear. CDR3 length: 8 residues. From germline, CDR1 is MDHEN and CDR2 SYDVKM. Trimming cost V 8 bases and J 11 bases, with 6 bases left between them. CDR3 region: CASGAAFF. The CDR3 nucleotides read TGTGCCAGCGGTGCGGCTTTCTTT.

This clone came up once. The genes are TRBV11-3 and TRBJ1-1; D is unclear. Germline-derived CDR1 and CDR2 are SGHNT and YENEEA. This CDR3 comprises 14 residues. V lost 2 bases and J 4 bases, leaving 11 bases between the germline ends. The CDR3 coding sequence is TGTGCCAGCAGCTTAATAGGGAGAGCCACTGAAGCTTTCTTT. This codes for CASSLIGRATEAFF.

V is TRBV5-6 and J is TRBJ2-7; TRBD2 aligns across 7 bases. Germline CDR1 SGHDT, CDR2 YYEEEE. Germline trimming cut 5 bases from V and 2 bases from J; bases unmatched to any gene: 16. CDR3 length equals 17 residues. CDR3 DNA: TGTGCCAGCAGTCATATCCCCGGCCTCGGGACTACCTACGAGCAGTACGTC. Protein sequence: CASSHIPGLGTTYEQYV.